These 5 T cell receptor beta chains originate from one sample sequenced in a study of T cell repertoires in ileal Crohn's disease. Only in-frame clones appear in the TCRdb table, and some are missing; sequencing was by immunoSEQ multiplex PCR. Seen here are 6,000 or so clones, around nine tenths observed once, and the top ten hold 0.83%. Lamina propria lymphocytes from surgical specimens were isolated on a density gradient before sorting. Material for sequencing was CD4+ T cells from ileum. The receptor set was obtained from an adult with Crohn's disease. Some clones in this sample may be carry-over from other donors' samples.

V and J are TRBV6-6 and TRBJ2-3; the match to TRBD1 covers 9 bases. Trimming took 7 bases from V and 6 from J; bases not matched to a gene: 11. Germline V gene sequence: CDR1 MNHNY, CDR2 SVGAGI (reference sequence). The CDR3 loop spans 15 amino acids. Written as DNA, the CDR3 is TGTGCCAGCACCCCTCCGACAGGGGGTCGGGATACGCAGTATTTT. Translation gives CASTPPTGGRDTQYF.

The rearrangement joins TRBV4-3 to TRBJ2-3; TRBD2 aligns across 7 bases. V trimming: 0 bases; J trimming: 8 bases; junction bases outside the gene matches: 11. The CDR3 sequence is 16 residues long. CDR1 and CDR2 (germline): LGHNA, YSLEER. The CDR3 is CASSQDPAGAAGTQYF. The CDR3 coding sequence is TGCGCCAGCAGCCAAGATCCCGCGGGAGCCGCGGGTACGCAGTATTTT.

In DNA, the CDR3 is TGTGCCAGCAGCAGGGGACAGAACTATGGCTACACCTTC. Residues: CASSRGQNYGYTF. J is TRBJ1-2 and V is TRBV5-5; TRBD1 matches 7 bases. Germline-derived CDR1 and CDR2 are SGHKS and YYEKEE (reference sequence). The CDR3 runs to 13 residues. V gave up 4 bases and J gave up 2 bases; unmatched junction bases: 2.

The J gene is TRBJ1-1, the V gene TRBV5-8; a possible D gene is TRBD1 (5 bases). V shed 2 bases and J shed 2 bases, with 7 bases lying between them. Germline V gives CDR1 SGHTS, CDR2 YDEGEE. The CDR3 sequence is 13 residues long. Here the CDR3 reads CASSLRGNTEAFF. CDR3 nucleotide sequence: TGTGCCAGCAGCTTAAGGGGCAACACTGAAGCTTTCTTT.

The J gene is TRBJ2-7, the V gene TRBV15; 9 bases fit TRBD1. This CDR3 region has 15 residues. Germline lookup yields CDR1 LNHNV and CDR2 YYDKDF (reference sequence). V gave up 1 base and J gave up 0 bases; unmatched junction bases: 1. The CDR3 protein is CATSRAGQGSYEQYF. For the CDR3, the DNA is TGTGCCACCAGCAGAGCGGGACAGGGCTCCTACGAGCAGTACTTC.